This T cell receptor beta chain was retrieved from a study of post-analysis software for immune sequencing data. This clonotype is a singleton in its sample. Its antigen is not known. The authors incorporated unique molecular identifiers into the TCR beta cDNA libraries. TCRdb re-called the PCR reads through MiXCR, storing one row per CDR3 protein. The top ten clones hold approximately 4.4% of a sample with 650,000 to 900,000 distinct CDR3 sequences, 46% of them seen once. Regarding the study as a whole: About five TRBV segments (TRBV5-6, TRBV5-1 and TRBV20-1 among them) occurred more frequently in patients than in controls.

This CDR3 is built from 18 residues. The J segment lost 4 bases and the V segment lost 5 bases, leaving 15 bases of the junction unmatched. The sample consisted of blood. The clonotype originates from a girl aged 10-17 years with multiple sclerosis. The chain links TRBV12-3 or TRBV12-4 to TRBJ1-3, with TRBD1 matching 9 bases. CDR3 amino acids: CASSPRPPGQGGGNTIYF. CDR3 in DNA: TGTGCCAGCAGTCCGCGCCCCCCGGGACAGGGCGGAGGAAACACCATATATTTT.